The clone carrying this T cell receptor (beta chain) was counted between two and nine times. Its antigen is not identified. TCRdb re-called the 5' RACE reads with MiXCR, one entry per CDR3 protein. The sample has nearly 900,000 distinct CDR3 sequences; roughly an eighth are singletons. The sample originates from a study of identical twins. Germline V gene data show CDR1 as SEHNR and CDR2 as FQNEAQ (reference sequence). This CDR3 comprises 15 residues. V trimming: 5 bases; J trimming: 5 bases; junction bases outside the gene matches: 8. Study-wide results and caveats: Twins showed weaker excess sharing in their beta out-of-frame sequences. Reduced insertions were recorded for abundant cord blood beta clonotypes, with no such pattern in memory repertoires.

These same data were also listed under a study on yellow fever vaccine responses in identical twins. This second study notes: As reported, the vaccine T cell response of twins seemed partly convergent and partly personalized.

The chain joins TRBV7-9 to TRBJ2-5, with 10 nucleotides matching TRBD1. This receptor was obtained from a woman under 30 in good health. The specimen sequenced was PBMCs. DNA for the CDR3: TGTGCCAGCAGCGCAGGACAGGGGGTGGTCGAGACCCAGTACTTC. This translates into CASSAGQGVVETQYF.